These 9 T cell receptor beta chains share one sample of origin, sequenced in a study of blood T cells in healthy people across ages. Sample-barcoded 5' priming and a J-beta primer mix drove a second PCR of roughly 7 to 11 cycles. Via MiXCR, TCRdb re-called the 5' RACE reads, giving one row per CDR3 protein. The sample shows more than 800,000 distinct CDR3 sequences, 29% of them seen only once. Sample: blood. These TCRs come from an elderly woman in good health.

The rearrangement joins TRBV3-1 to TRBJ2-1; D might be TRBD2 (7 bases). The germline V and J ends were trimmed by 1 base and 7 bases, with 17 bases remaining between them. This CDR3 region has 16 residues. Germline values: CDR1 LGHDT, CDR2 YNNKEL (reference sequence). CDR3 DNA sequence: TGTGCCAGCAGCCAAGTAGGCGGGGGCCTTGGAAATGAGCAGTTCTTC. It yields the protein CASSQVGGGLGNEQFF.

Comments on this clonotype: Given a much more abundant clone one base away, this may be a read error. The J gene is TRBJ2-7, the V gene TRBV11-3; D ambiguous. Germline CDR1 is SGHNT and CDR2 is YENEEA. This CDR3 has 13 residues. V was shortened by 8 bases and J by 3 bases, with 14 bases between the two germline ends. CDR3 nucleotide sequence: TGTGCCAGCGGCTCTGCCGCAGGCTACGAGCAGTACTTC. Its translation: CASGSAAGYEQYF.

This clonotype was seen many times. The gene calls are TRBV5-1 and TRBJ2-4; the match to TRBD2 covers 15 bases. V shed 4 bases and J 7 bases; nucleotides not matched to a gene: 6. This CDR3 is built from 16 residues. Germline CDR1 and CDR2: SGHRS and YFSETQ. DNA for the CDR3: TGCGCCAGCAGCAAGGGACTAGCGGGGGGATTGAACATTCAGTACTTC. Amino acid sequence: CASSKGLAGGLNIQYF.

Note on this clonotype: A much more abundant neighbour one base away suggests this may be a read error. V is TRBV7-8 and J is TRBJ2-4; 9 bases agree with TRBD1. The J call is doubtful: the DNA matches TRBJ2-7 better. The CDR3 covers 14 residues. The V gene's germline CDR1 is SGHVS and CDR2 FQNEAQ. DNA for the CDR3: TGTGCCAGCAGCTTAAGGGACAGGGTTGGCGAGCAGTACTTC. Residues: CASSLRDRVGEQYF.

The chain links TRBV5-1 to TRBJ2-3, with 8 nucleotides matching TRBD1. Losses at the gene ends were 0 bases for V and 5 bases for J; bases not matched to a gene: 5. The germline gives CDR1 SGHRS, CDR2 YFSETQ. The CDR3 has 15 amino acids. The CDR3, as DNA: TGCGCCAGCAGCTTGGGGCCAGGGGGCTTAGATACGCAGTATTTT. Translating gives CASSLGPGGLDTQYF.

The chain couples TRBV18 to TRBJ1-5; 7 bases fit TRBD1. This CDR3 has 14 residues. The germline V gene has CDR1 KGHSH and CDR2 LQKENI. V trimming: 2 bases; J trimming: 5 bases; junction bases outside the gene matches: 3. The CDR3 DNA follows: TGTGCCAGCTCACCAGGGACAGACGATCAGCCCCAGCATTTT. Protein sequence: CASSPGTDDQPQHF. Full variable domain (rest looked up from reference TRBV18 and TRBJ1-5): NAGVMQNPRHLVRRRGQEARLRCSPMKGHSHVYWYRQLPEEGLKFMVYLQKENIIDESGMPKERFSAEFPKEGPSILRIQQVVRGDSAAYFCASSPGTDDQPQHFGDGTRLSIL.

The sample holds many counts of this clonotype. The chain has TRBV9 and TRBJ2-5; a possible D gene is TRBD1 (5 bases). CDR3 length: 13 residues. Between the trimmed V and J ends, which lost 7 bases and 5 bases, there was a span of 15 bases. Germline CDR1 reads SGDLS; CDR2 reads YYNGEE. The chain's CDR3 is CASGSGFSETQYF. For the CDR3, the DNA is TGTGCCAGCGGCTCAGGGTTCTCGGAGACCCAGTACTTC.

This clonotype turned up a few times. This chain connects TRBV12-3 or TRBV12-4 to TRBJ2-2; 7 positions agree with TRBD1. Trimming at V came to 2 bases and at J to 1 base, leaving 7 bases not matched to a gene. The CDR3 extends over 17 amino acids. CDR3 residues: CASSLHRGPRNTGELFF. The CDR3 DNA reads TGTGCCAGCAGTTTACATAGGGGGCCTCGGAACACCGGGGAGCTGTTTTTT.

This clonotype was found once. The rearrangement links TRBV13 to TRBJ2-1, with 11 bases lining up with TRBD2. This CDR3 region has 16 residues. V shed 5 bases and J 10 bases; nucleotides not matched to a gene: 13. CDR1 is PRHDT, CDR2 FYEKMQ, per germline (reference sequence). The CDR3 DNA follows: TGTGCCAGCAGCGCCACTAGCGGGGGCCCCCCTCGGGAGCAGTTCTTC. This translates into CASSATSGGPPREQFF.